This is a list of T cell receptor beta chains from one sample in a study of blood T cell repertoires in COVID-19. Profiling relied on immunoSEQ multiplex PCR, and the TCRdb table lists in-frame clones only, not all of them. The sample contains more than 130,000 clones, around 80% of which appear only once. Sequencing was carried out using peripheral blood. The receptors were sampled from a human donor in a cohort sampled during active COVID-19. The CDR3 runs from the conserved cysteine through the conserved F or W. Each record gives: V gene, D gene, clone size, J gene, CDR3 DNA, CDR3 protein. The D gene is left open where the match is weak. Not every row has a clone size; where given, it reads once, few, many or a size class.

>TRBV19|TRBD1|few|TRBJ1-5
TGTGCCAGTAGTACCAGGGGGGATAGCAATCAGCCCCAGCATTTT
CASSTRGDSNQPQHF
>TRBV7-2|TRBD1|NA|TRBJ2-1
TGTGCCAGCAGCTTACCGACAGGGACCTACAATGAGCAGTTCTTC
CASSLPTGTYNEQFF
>TRBV5-4|NA|NA|TRBJ2-2
TGTGCCAGCAGCTTGGCCTCCCGGGATTTAACCGGGGAGCTGTTTTTT
CASSLASRDLTGELFF
>TRBV11-2|NA|NA|TRBJ2-5
TGTGCCAGCAGCTACAGGGAGACCCAGTACTTC
CASSYRETQYF
>TRBV4-3|TRBD2|NA|TRBJ2-5
TGCGCCAGCAGCCAAGTTTTGCGGGGGGAAGAGACCCAGTACTTC
CASSQVLRGEETQYF
>TRBV27|NA|NA|TRBJ1-2
TGTGCCAGCAGTTTATCCCCCCCGGGTAACTATGGCTACACCTTC
CASSLSPPGNYGYTF
>TRBV7-3|NA|few|TRBJ1-5
TGTGCCAGCAGCTTTAAGCCATTTATTAATAGCAATCAGCCCCAGCATTTT
CASSFKPFINSNQPQHF
>TRBV19|TRBD1|NA|TRBJ1-1
TGTGCCAGTTCGATTCAAACGGGACAGGGGGGGACTGAAGCTTTCTTT
CASSIQTGQGGTEAFF
>TRBV2|NA|NA|TRBJ1-5
TGTGCCAGCCATGACCAGGTTAGCAATCAGCCCCAGCATTTT
CASHDQVSNQPQHF
>TRBV19|TRBD1|NA|TRBJ2-1
TGTGCCAGTAGCCGCGAGGGGACAGGGCCCAATGAGCAGTTCTTC
CASSREGTGPNEQFF
>TRBV9|NA|NA|TRBJ1-6
TGTGCCAGCAGCGTAGGGGAGGATTCACCCCTCCACTTT
CASSVGEDSPLHF
>TRBV4-3|NA|NA|TRBJ1-2
TGCGCCAGCAGCCAAGATCTCGGGGGTGCACCTAACTATGGCTACACCTTC
CASSQDLGGAPNYGYTF
>TRBV5-4|TRBD2|NA|TRBJ2-3
TGTGCCAGCAGCCGAATTAGGACTAGCGGCCGTACGCAGTATTTT
CASSRIRTSGRTQYF
>TRBV3-1/TRBV3-2|NA|once|TRBJ1-1
TGTGCCAGCAGCCAAAATATGAACACTGAAGCTTTCTTT
CASSQNMNTEAFF
>TRBV6-2/TRBV6-3|TRBD2|NA|TRBJ2-3
TGTGCCAGCAGTTCTGCCGCCGGGACTAGCGTGTCAGATACGCAGTATTTT
CASSSAAGTSVSDTQYF
>TRBV6-6|NA|NA|TRBJ1-1
TGTGCCAGCAGTTACCCGGCGGCAGGGGTTCGGACTGAAGCTTTCTTT
CASSYPAAGVRTEAFF
>TRBV7-3|TRBD1|few|TRBJ1-3
TGTGCCAGCAGCTTTCAACTTACCGGGACAGCTGGAAACACCATATATTTT
CASSFQLTGTAGNTIYF
>TRBV10-3|NA|NA|TRBJ1-6
TGTGCCATCAGTGGAGGGCCCAATAATTCACCCCTCCACTTT
CAISGGPNNSPLHF
>TRBV6-5|TRBD1|few|TRBJ1-1
TGTGCCAGCACCAGGACAGGAGTGAACACTGAAGCTTTCTTT
CASTRTGVNTEAFF
>TRBV3-1/TRBV3-2|NA|NA|TRBJ1-2
TGTGCCAGCAGCCAAGGCGGCCATGGCTACACCTTC
CASSQGGHGYTF
>TRBV19|TRBD2|NA|TRBJ2-1
TGTGCCAGTAGTCCGGGGCGGGGGGCTAGCTCTTACAATGAGCAGTTCTTC
CASSPGRGASSYNEQFF
>TRBV29-1|NA|NA|TRBJ1-1
TGCAGCGTTGGGGGAGTTGCTGAAGCTTTCTTT
CSVGGVAEAFF
>TRBV18|NA|NA|TRBJ2-5
TGTGCCAGCTCACCTTTGGCTAGCGATTTAGAGACCCAGTACTTC
CASSPLASDLETQYF
>TRBV7-6|TRBD1|NA|TRBJ2-3
TGTGCCAGCAGTTTTCGACCCGGGACAGGGGTAACAGATACGCAGTATTTT
CASSFRPGTGVTDTQYF
>TRBV27|TRBD1|NA|TRBJ2-7
TGTGCCAGCAGTTTATCCGGGACAGGGGTTGACGAGCAGTACTTC
CASSLSGTGVDEQYF
>TRBV6-6|TRBD2|NA|TRBJ2-2
TGTGCCAGCAGTCCCCCGACTAGCGGGGGGATTTCCGCGAACACCGGGGAGCTGTTTTTT
CASSPPTSGGISANTGELFF
>TRBV18|TRBD2|NA|TRBJ2-7
TGTGCCAGCTCACTCGGACTAGCTTACTACGAGCAGTACTTC
CASSLGLAYYEQYF
>TRBV7-9|NA|NA|TRBJ2-7
TGTGCCAGCAGCCATACACGCTACGAGCAGTACTTC
CASSHTRYEQYF
>TRBV11-1|TRBD2|NA|TRBJ2-5
TGTGCCAGCAGCTTCACTAGCGGGGCGATGCAAGAGACCCAGTACTTC
CASSFTSGAMQETQYF
>TRBV29-1|TRBD1|few|TRBJ1-1
TGCAGCGCAGGGACAGGGGGCAATCGGGAAGCTTTCTTT
CSAGTGGNREAFF
>TRBV3-1/TRBV3-2|TRBD2|NA|TRBJ2-1
TGTGCCAGCAGCCAAGGGAGAGCGGGGGGGCAGAATGAGCAGTTCTTC
CASSQGRAGGQNEQFF
>TRBV19|NA|NA|TRBJ2-3
TGTGCCAGTATTTCCAGGGGAAACACAGATACGCAGTATTTT
CASISRGNTDTQYF
>TRBV11-1|TRBD1|NA|TRBJ1-6
TGTGCCAGCAGCTTAGGAGGGGGCGTCTCACCCCTCCACTTT
CASSLGGGVSPLHF
>TRBV5-5|TRBD2|NA|TRBJ2-2
TGTGCCAGCAGCCCCACGGGGGGGCCCACCGGGGAGCTGTTTTTT
CASSPTGGPTGELFF
>TRBV7-6|TRBD1|NA|TRBJ2-2
TGTGCCAGCAGCTTCGTGAGACAGGGGGCGATCGGGGAGCTGTTTTTT
CASSFVRQGAIGELFF
>TRBV1|NA|NA|TRBJ2-5
TGCACCAGCAGCCAAGTGGCGGGGGGCTTGGGGGAGACCCAGTACTTC
CTSSQVAGGLGETQYF
>TRBV5-4|NA|NA|TRBJ2-2
TGTGCCAGTAACGGCGGGGACACCGGGGAGCTGTTTTTT
CASNGGDTGELFF
>TRBV6-4|NA|NA|TRBJ1-5
TGTGCCAGCAGTGACCCGATCGTTCGGGACATCGGCTGGGGGTGGCCCCAGCATTTT
CASSDPIVRDIGWGWPQHF
>TRBV11-2|NA|NA|TRBJ2-2
TGTGCCAGCAGCCCCTCGGGGCTAGCGACCGGGGAGCTGTTTTTT
CASSPSGLATGELFF
>TRBV9|NA|few|TRBJ2-5
TGTGCCAGCAGCGTAGCCCCAGTAGAGACCCAGTACTTC
CASSVAPVETQYF
>TRBV9|TRBD2|NA|TRBJ2-4
TGTGCCAGCAGCGTAGACGGCGGGGGGGCTGTCAAAAACATTCAGTACTTC
CASSVDGGGAVKNIQYF
>TRBV2|TRBD2|NA|TRBJ2-7
TGTGCCAGCCAGGCCGGGGGGGCGTCCAACTTC
CASQAGGASNF
>TRBV6-2/TRBV6-3|NA|NA|TRBJ2-2
TGTGCCAGCAGCCGACTCGGGGAGCTGTTTTTT
CASSRLGELFF
>TRBV6-1|NA|NA|TRBJ1-2
TGTGCCAGCAGTGAGGCCCAGGGTTCCTATGGCTACACCTTC
CASSEAQGSYGYTF
>TRBV7-9|NA|NA|TRBJ1-1
TGTGCCAGCAGCCCTGAGCCGACAGCGAACACTGAAGCTTTCTTT
CASSPEPTANTEAFF
>TRBV2|TRBD1|few|TRBJ2-2
TGTGCCAGCGAGACAGGGACCGGGGAGCTGTTTTTT
CASETGTGELFF